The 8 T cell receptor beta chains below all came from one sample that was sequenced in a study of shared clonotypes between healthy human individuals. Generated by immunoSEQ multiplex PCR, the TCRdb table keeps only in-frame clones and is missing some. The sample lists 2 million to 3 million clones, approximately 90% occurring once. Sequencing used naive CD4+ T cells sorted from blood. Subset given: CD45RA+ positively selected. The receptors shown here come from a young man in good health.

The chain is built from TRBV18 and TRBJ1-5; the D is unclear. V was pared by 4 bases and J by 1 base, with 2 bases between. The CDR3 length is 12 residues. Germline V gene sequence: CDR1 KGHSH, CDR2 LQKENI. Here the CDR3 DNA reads TGTGCCAGCTCACTCAGCAATCAGCCCCAGCATTTT. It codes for CASSLSNQPQHF.

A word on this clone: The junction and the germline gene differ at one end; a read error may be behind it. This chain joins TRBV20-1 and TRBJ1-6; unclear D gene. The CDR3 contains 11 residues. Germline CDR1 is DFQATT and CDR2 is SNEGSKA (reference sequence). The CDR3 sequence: CSARGNTELFF. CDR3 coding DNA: TGCAGTGCTAGGGGGAACACGGAGCTTTTTTTT.

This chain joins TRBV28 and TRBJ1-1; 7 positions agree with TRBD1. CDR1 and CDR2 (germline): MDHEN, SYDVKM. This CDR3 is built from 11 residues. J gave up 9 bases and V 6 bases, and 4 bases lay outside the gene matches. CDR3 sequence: CASRSQGQAFF. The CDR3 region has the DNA TGTGCCAGCAGGTCACAGGGGCAAGCTTTCTTT.

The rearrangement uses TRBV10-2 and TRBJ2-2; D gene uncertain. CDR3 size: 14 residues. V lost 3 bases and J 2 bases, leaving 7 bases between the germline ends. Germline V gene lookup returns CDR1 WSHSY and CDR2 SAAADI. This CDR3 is CASSDYRNTGELFF. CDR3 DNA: TGCGCCAGCAGTGATTACAGAAACACCGGGGAGCTGTTTTTT.

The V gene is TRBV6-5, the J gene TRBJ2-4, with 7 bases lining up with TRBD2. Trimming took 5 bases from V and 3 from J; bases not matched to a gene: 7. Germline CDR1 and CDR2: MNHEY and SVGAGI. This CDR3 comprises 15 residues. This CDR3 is CASSPSGNDKNIQYF. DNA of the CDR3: TGTGCCAGCAGTCCAAGCGGGAACGACAAAAACATTCAGTACTTC.

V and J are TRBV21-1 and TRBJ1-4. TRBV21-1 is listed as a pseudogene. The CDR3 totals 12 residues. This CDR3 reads CASSTRLGKLFF. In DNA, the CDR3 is TGTGCCAGCAGCACGAGACTTGGAAAACTGTTTTTT.

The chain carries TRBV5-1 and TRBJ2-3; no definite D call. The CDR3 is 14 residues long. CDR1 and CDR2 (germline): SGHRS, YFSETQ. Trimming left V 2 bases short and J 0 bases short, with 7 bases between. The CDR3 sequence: CASSFEPSTDTQYF. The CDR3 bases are TGCGCCAGCAGCTTTGAGCCTAGCACAGATACGCAGTATTTT.

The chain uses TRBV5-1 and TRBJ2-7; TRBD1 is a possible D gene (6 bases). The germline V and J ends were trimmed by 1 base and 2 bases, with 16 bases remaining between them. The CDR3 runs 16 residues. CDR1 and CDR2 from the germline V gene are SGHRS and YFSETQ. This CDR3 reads CASSLIPQGLPYEQYF. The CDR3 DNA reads TGCGCCAGCAGCTTGATTCCACAGGGCCTACCCTACGAGCAGTACTTC.